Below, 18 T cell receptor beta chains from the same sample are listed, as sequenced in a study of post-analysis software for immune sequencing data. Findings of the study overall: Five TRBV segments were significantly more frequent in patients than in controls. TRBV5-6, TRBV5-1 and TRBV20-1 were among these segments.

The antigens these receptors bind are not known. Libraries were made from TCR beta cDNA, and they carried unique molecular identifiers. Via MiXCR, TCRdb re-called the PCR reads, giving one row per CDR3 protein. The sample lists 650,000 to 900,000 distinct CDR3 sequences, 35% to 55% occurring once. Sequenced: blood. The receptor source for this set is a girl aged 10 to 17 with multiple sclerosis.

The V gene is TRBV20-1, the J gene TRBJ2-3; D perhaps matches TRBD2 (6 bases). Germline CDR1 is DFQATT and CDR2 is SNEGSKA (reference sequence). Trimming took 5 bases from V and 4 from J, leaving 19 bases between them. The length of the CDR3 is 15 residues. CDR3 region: CSAFARDSQADTQYF. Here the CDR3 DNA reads TGCAGTGCTTTCGCTCGGGACTCACAGGCAGATACGCAGTATTTT.

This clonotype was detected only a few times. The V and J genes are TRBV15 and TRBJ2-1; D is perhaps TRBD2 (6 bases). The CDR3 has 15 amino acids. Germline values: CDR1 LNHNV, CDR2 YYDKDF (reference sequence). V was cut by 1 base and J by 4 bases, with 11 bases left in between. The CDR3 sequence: CATSRGLEGYNEQFF. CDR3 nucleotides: TGTGCCACCAGCAGAGGACTAGAGGGTTACAATGAGCAGTTCTTC.

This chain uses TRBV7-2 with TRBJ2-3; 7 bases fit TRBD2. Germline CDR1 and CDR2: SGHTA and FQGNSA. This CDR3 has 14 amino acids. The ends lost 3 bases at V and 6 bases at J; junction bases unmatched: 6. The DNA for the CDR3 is TGTGCCAGCAGCTTCGCAGCGGGAACGGATACGCAGTATTTT. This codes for CASSFAAGTDTQYF.

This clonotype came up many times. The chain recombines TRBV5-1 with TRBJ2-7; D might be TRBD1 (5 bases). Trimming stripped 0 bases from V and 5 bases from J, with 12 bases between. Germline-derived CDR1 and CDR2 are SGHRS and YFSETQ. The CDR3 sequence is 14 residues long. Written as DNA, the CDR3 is TGCGCCAGCAGCTTGGGCCAGGGTGCCCACGAGCAGTACTTC. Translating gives CASSLGQGAHEQYF. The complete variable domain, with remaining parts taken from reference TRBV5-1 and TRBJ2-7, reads KAGVTQTPRYLIKTRGQQVTLSCSPISGHRSVSWYQQTPGQGLQFLFEYFSETQRNKGNFPGRFSGRQFSNSRSEMNVSTLELGDSALYLCASSLGQGAHEQYFGPGTRLTVT.

CDR3 sequence (DNA): TGTGCCAGCAGTGTCAGATTCGATAACTATGGCTACACCTTC. It specifies CASSVRFDNYGYTF. The rearrangement uses TRBV6-1 and TRBJ1-2, with D unresolved. V was trimmed by 4 bases and J by 1 base, leaving 10 bases between them. CDR3 length: 14 residues. CDR1 is MNHNS and CDR2 is SASEGT in the germline V gene.

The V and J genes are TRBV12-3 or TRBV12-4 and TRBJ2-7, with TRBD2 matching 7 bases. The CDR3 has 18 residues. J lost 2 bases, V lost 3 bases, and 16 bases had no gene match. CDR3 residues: CASSLFSNSGFAAYEQYF. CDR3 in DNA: TGTGCCAGCAGTTTGTTTTCAAATAGCGGGTTTGCGGCCTACGAGCAGTACTTC.

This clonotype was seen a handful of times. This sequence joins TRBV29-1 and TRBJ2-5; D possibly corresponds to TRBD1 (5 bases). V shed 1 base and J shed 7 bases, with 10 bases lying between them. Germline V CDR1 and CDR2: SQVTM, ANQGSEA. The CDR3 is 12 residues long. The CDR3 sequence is CSVEVQQGTQYF. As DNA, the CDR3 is TGCAGCGTTGAAGTCCAGCAGGGGACCCAGTACTTC.

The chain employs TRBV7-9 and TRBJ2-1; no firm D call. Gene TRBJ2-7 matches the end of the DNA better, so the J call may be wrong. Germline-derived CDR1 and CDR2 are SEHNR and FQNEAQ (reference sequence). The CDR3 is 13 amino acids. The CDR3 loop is CASSPIGPFEQYF. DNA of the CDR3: TGTGCCAGCAGCCCAATAGGACCTTTCGAGCAGTACTTC.

The CDR3, as DNA: TGTGCCAGCAGTTTTGGGGCAAATTACGAGCAGTACTTC. Encoded protein: CASSFGANYEQYF. J is TRBJ2-7 and V is TRBV12-3 or TRBV12-4, with a tentative D call TRBD1 (5 bases). The CDR3 runs 13 residues. V was clipped by 3 bases and J by 4 bases, with 10 bases between them.

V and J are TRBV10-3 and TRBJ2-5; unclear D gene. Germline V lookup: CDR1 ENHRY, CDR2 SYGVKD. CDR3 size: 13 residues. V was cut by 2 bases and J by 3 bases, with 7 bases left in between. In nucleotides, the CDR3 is TGTGCCATCAGTGAGCCCGGAGAAGAGACCCAGTACTTC. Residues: CAISEPGEETQYF.

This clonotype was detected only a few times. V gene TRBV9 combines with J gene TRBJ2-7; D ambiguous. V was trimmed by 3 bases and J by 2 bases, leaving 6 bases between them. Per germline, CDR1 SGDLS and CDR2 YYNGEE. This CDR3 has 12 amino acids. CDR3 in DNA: TGTGCCAGCAGCGGGACCACCTACGAGCAGTACTTC. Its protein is CASSGTTYEQYF.

CDR3 DNA sequence: TGTGCCAGCAGCTCGCTCCCGCCCTCTGGGGCCAACGTCCTGACTTTC. This encodes CASSSLPPSGANVLTF. The V call is TRBV12-3 or TRBV12-4, the J call TRBJ2-6; D not certain. The ends were cut back, 6 bases at V and 0 bases at J, with 12 bases in the middle. This CDR3 has 16 residues.

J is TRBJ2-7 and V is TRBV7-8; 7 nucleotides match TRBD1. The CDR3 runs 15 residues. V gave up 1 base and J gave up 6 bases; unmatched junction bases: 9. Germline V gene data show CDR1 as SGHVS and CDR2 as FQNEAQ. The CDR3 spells CASSLGQGRIREQYF. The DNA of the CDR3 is TGTGCCAGCAGCTTAGGACAGGGAAGAATACGCGAGCAGTACTTC. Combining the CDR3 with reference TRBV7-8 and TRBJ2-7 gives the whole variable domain GAGVSQSPRYKVAKRGQDVALRCDPISGHVSLFWYQQALGQGPEFLTYFQNEAQLDKSGLPSDRFFAERPEGSVSTLKIQRTQQEDSAVYLCASSLGQGRIREQYFGPGTRLTVT.

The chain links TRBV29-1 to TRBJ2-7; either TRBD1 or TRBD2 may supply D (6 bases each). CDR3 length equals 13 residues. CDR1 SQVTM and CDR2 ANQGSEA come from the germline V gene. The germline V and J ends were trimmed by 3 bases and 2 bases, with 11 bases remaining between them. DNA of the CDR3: TGCAGCGTTGAGGTAGGGGGGACCTACGAGCAGTACTTC. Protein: CSVEVGGTYEQYF.

CDR3 sequence: CASSVDPEQGAGNGYTF. CDR3 in DNA: TGTGCCAGCAGCGTAGACCCAGAACAGGGGGCGGGGAATGGCTACACCTTC. The chain couples TRBV9 to TRBJ1-2; TRBD1 agrees at 9 bases. The V gene end was trimmed by 0 bases and the J gene end by 6 bases; junction bases not matched to a gene: 12. The germline CDR1 and CDR2 sequences are SGDLS and YYNGEE. This CDR3 has 17 amino acids.

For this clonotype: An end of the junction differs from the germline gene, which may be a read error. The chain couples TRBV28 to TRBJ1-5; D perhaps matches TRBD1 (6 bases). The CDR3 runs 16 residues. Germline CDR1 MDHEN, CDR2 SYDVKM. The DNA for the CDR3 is TGTGCCGGCAGTTTATGGATACAGGGTCTGGGTCAGCCCCAGCATTTT. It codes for CAGSLWIQGLGQPQHF. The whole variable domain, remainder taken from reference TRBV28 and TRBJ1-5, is DVKVTQSSRYLVKRTGEKVFLECVQDMDHENMFWYRQDPGLGLRLIYFSYDVKMKEKGDIPEGYSVSREKKERFSLILESASTNQTSMYLCAGSLWIQGLGQPQHFGDGTRLSIL.

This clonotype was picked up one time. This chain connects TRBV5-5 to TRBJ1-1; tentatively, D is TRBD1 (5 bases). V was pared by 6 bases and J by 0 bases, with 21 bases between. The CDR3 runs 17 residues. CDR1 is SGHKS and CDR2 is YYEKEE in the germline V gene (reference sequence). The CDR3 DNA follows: TGTGCCAGCACCGGCAGGGAGTTCGCATTCGTGAACACTGAAGCTTTCTTT. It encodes CASTGREFAFVNTEAFF.

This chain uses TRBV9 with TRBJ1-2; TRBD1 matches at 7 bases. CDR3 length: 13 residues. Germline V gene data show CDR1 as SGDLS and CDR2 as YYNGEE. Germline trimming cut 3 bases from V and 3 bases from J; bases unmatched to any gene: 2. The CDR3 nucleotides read TGTGCCAGCAGCGCGCAGGGGGACTATGGCTACACCTTC. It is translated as CASSAQGDYGYTF.